Each of the 19 T cell receptor beta chains below was sequenced from the same sample in a study of blood T cell repertoires in COVID-19. Some clones are missing from TCRdb's copy, which holds only in-frame ones; the method was immunoSEQ multiplex PCR. The sample consists of about 120,000 clones, 85% to 90% of them appearing once. The material sequenced was peripheral blood. The receptors were gathered from a woman aged 45-65 years with active or convalescent COVID-19.

V gene TRBV7-6 combines with J gene TRBJ2-5, with 7 nucleotides matching TRBD2. This CDR3 is built from 12 residues. V gave up 5 bases and J gave up 5 bases; unmatched junction bases: 2. In germline, CDR1 is SGHVS, CDR2 FNYEAQ. In nucleotides, the CDR3 is TGTGCCAGCAGCCGTAGCGGGGAGACCCAGTACTTC. Protein sequence: CASSRSGETQYF.

This clone came up once. J is TRBJ2-3 and V is TRBV18, with 13 nucleotides matching TRBD2. This CDR3 comprises 18 residues. Unmatched junction bases numbered 10, after V lost 3 bases and J lost 4 bases. The germline CDR1 and CDR2 sequences are KGHSH and LQKENI. For the CDR3, the DNA is TGTGCCAGCTCACCCGGACTAGCGGGAGTCGTTAGCGCAGATACGCAGTATTTT. Translating it yields CASSPGLAGVVSADTQYF.

The chain joins TRBV25-1 to TRBJ2-1, with D unresolved. Germline V gene data show CDR1 as MGHDK and CDR2 as SYGVNS. The germline V and J ends were trimmed by 5 bases and 5 bases, with 16 bases remaining between them. The CDR3 totals 15 residues. The CDR3 bases are TGTGCCAGCAGTTCCTCTAGTAACTACAACAATGAGCAGTTCTTC. It translates to CASSSSSNYNNEQFF.

The J gene is TRBJ2-7, the V gene TRBV19; 7 bases agree with TRBD1. The CDR3 totals 14 residues. Germline V lookup: CDR1 LNHDA, CDR2 SQIVND (reference sequence). V lost 4 bases, J lost 6 bases, and 9 bases stayed unmatched. The CDR3 DNA reads TGTGCCAGTAGTAGACTACAGGGGTATGGCGAGCAGTACTTC. Translated, it gives CASSRLQGYGEQYF.

This chain connects TRBV3-1 (or the pseudogene TRBV3-2) to TRBJ2-3; D may be TRBD2 (6 bases). The V gene's germline CDR1 is LGHDT and CDR2 YNNKEL (reference sequence). This CDR3 contains 14 residues. V lost 4 bases and J 1 base, leaving 9 bases between the germline ends. The CDR3 nucleotides are TGTGCCAGCAGCCCGGGACTCCGCACAGATACGCAGTATTTT. Translation: CASSPGLRTDTQYF.

V and J are TRBV19 and TRBJ2-1, with a possible D match to TRBD2 (6 bases). V was shortened by 7 bases and J by 0 bases, with 10 bases between the two germline ends. CDR1 and CDR2 from the germline V gene are LNHDA and SQIVND (reference sequence). The CDR3 loop spans 14 amino acids. This chain's CDR3 is CASTGLSSYNEQFF. The CDR3 DNA follows: TGTGCCAGTACGGGACTTAGCTCCTACAATGAGCAGTTCTTC.

The J gene is TRBJ1-6, the V gene TRBV7-9; TRBD1 agrees at 7 bases. Germline CDR1 reads SEHNR; CDR2 reads FQNEAQ (reference sequence). After removal of 4 bases from V and 0 bases from J, the junction contained 6 bases not matched to a gene. This CDR3 has 17 residues. CDR3 nucleotide sequence: TGTGCCAGCAGCTACGGGGGACAGAGCTCCTATAATTCACCCCTCCACTTT. Its protein product is CASSYGGQSSYNSPLHF.

The chain links TRBV15 to TRBJ2-2; D remains unclear. Germline V gives CDR1 LNHNV, CDR2 YYDKDF (reference sequence). This CDR3 contains 15 residues. The ends were cut back, 7 bases at V and 0 bases at J, with 12 bases in the middle. This CDR3 is CATKTGPTNTGELFF. The CDR3 region has the DNA TGTGCCACCAAAACGGGTCCCACGAACACCGGGGAGCTGTTTTTT.

The gene calls are TRBV27 and TRBJ2-1, with D maybe TRBD2 (5 bases). The CDR3 spans 18 residues. Germline V gives CDR1 MNHEY, CDR2 SMNVEV (reference sequence). V lost 0 bases and J 2 bases, leaving 17 bases between the germline ends. CDR3: CASSLSARGSVTYNEQFF. CDR3 bases: TGTGCCAGCAGTTTATCGGCGAGAGGGAGTGTAACCTACAATGAGCAGTTCTTC.

The chain joins TRBV6-5 to TRBJ1-3; D is ambiguous. The germline CDR1 and CDR2 sequences are MNHEY and SVGAGI. The V gene lost 0 bases and the J gene lost 0 bases, with 6 bases spanning the gap. The CDR3 length is 15 residues. The CDR3 region has the DNA TGTGCCAGCAGTTACTCGGCAAGCTCTGGAAACACCATATATTTT. This encodes CASSYSASSGNTIYF.

This clone was seen only once. The genes are TRBV5-4 and TRBJ1-2; a weak D match, TRBD1 (6 bases). This CDR3 is 14 amino acids long. Trimming pared 6 bases from V and 6 bases from J, leaving 18 bases between. Germline loops: CDR1 SGHNT, CDR2 YYREEE (reference sequence). The CDR3 coding sequence is TGTGCCAGCAAAACCGAACGGGGGGCGGATGGCTACACCTTC. It translates to CASKTERGADGYTF.

The chain combines TRBV6-6 with TRBJ1-2; a possible D gene is TRBD1 (6 bases). The V gene's germline CDR1 is MNHNY and CDR2 SVGAGI (reference sequence). V lost 8 bases to trimming and J lost 8 bases, with 18 bases between them. This CDR3 is built from 13 residues. CDR3 region: CASEQGRLGGYTF. In DNA form, the CDR3 reads TGTGCCAGCGAACAGGGTCGACTGGGGGGCTACACCTTC.

The chain recombines TRBV28 with TRBJ2-7; 14 nucleotides align to TRBD2. CDR1 and CDR2 (germline): MDHEN, SYDVKM. Losses at the gene ends were 6 bases for V and 5 bases for J; bases not matched to a gene: 6. The CDR3 covers 15 residues. The CDR3 reads CASSLGTSGRNEQYF. CDR3 DNA sequence: TGTGCCAGCAGCCTGGGGACTAGCGGGAGAAACGAGCAGTACTTC.

CDR3 in amino acids: CASSLMARAPYEQYF. CDR3 DNA sequence: TGTGCCAGCAGCTTGATGGCGAGGGCGCCCTACGAGCAGTACTTC. The chain uses TRBV5-6 and TRBJ2-7; weak D call: TRBD2 (5 bases). The CDR3 has 15 amino acids. Germline CDR1 SGHDT, CDR2 YYEEEE. Trimming stripped 1 base from V and 2 bases from J, with 13 bases between. Combining the CDR3 with reference TRBV5-6 and TRBJ2-7 gives the whole variable domain DAGVTQSPTHLIKTRGQQVTLRCSPKSGHDTVSWYQQALGQGPQFIFQYYEEEERQRGNFPDRFSGHQFPNYSSELNVNALLLGDSALYLCASSLMARAPYEQYFGPGTRLTVT.

The chain carries TRBV28 and TRBJ2-3; possibly TRBD2 for D (7 bases). Germline V gives CDR1 MDHEN, CDR2 SYDVKM. Trimming took off 8 bases at V and 2 bases at J, with 14 bases between the two ends. This CDR3 spans 14 amino acids. Here the CDR3 reads CASSRGAATDTQYF. The CDR3 DNA sequence: TGTGCCAGCTCCCGGGGGGCGGCCACAGATACGCAGTATTTT.

V gene TRBV3-1 (or the pseudogene TRBV3-2) combines with J gene TRBJ2-3, with TRBD2 as a possible D gene (6 bases). The CDR3 consists of 14 residues. V dropped 0 bases and J dropped 8 bases, with 12 bases sitting between them. Germline V CDR1 and CDR2: LGHDT, YNNKEL (reference sequence). CDR3 in DNA: TGTGCCAGCAGCCAAGAAGTTAGCGGCGCTACGCAGTATTTT. Residues: CASSQEVSGATQYF.

The chain combines TRBV27 with TRBJ1-6; TRBD1 aligns across 9 bases. CDR3 length: 13 amino acids. In germline, CDR1 is MNHEY, CDR2 SMNVEV (reference sequence). V lost 5 bases, J lost 15 bases, and 8 bases stayed unmatched. The chain's CDR3 is CASSPQQGASLHF. The CDR3 region has the DNA TGTGCCAGCAGTCCGCAACAGGGGGCCAGCCTCCACTTT.

This rearrangement joins TRBV7-8 to TRBJ1-2; 7 positions match TRBD1. The CDR3 runs to 13 residues. The junction had 2 bases not matched to a gene; V was cut back by 3 bases and J by 4 bases. The germline V gene has CDR1 SGHVS and CDR2 FQNEAQ. This CDR3 reads CASSLDRTYGYTF. The CDR3 nucleotides read TGTGCCAGCAGCTTGGACAGGACCTATGGCTACACCTTC.

This clone was seen only once. The chain joins TRBV18 to TRBJ1-3; D unclear. There are 15 residues in the CDR3. Germline V gives CDR1 KGHSH, CDR2 LQKENI. The germline V and J ends were trimmed by 2 bases and 0 bases, with 8 bases remaining between them. The CDR3 DNA reads as TGTGCCAGCTCACCAAGGCAGGTCTCTGGAAACACCATATATTTT. This codes for CASSPRQVSGNTIYF.